This TCR beta chain came from a study of long-term antiretroviral therapy in people with HIV. Study-level results: Controls exceeded HIV repertoires in CDR3 length range. Pre-ART expanded TRB clones stayed dominant throughout, though often decreasing after ART.

On this clone: Antigen unknown.

The libraries were made with immunoSEQ v3.0 at survey level. The data were produced by immunoSEQ multiplex PCR, yet TCRdb's version contains in-frame clones alone and is incomplete. The table lists about 27,000 clones, 93% of them singletons. None of the participants with HIV were treated outside the United States. Sequenced here: unsorted PBMCs, sampled 7.6 years after starting antiretroviral therapy. The TCR sequence derives from a woman aged 40 to 50 with HIV.

DNA of the CDR3: TGTGCCAGCAGCTTCGGGACTAGCGACTCCTACGAGCAGTACTTC. Amino acid sequence: CASSFGTSDSYEQYF. V and J are TRBV11-3 and TRBJ2-7; TRBD2 aligns across 10 bases. This CDR3 has 15 residues. The V gene end was trimmed by 3 bases and the J gene end by 0 bases; junction bases not matched to a gene: 2. Per the germline V gene, CDR1 is SGHNT and CDR2 is YENEEA. The variable domain in full, completed from reference TRBV11-3 and TRBJ2-7, reads EAGVVQSPRYKIIEKKQPVAFWCNPISGHNTLYWYLQNLGQGPELLIRYENEEAVDDSQLPKDRFSAERLKGVDSTLKIQPAELGDSAVYLCASSFGTSDSYEQYFGPGTRLTVT.